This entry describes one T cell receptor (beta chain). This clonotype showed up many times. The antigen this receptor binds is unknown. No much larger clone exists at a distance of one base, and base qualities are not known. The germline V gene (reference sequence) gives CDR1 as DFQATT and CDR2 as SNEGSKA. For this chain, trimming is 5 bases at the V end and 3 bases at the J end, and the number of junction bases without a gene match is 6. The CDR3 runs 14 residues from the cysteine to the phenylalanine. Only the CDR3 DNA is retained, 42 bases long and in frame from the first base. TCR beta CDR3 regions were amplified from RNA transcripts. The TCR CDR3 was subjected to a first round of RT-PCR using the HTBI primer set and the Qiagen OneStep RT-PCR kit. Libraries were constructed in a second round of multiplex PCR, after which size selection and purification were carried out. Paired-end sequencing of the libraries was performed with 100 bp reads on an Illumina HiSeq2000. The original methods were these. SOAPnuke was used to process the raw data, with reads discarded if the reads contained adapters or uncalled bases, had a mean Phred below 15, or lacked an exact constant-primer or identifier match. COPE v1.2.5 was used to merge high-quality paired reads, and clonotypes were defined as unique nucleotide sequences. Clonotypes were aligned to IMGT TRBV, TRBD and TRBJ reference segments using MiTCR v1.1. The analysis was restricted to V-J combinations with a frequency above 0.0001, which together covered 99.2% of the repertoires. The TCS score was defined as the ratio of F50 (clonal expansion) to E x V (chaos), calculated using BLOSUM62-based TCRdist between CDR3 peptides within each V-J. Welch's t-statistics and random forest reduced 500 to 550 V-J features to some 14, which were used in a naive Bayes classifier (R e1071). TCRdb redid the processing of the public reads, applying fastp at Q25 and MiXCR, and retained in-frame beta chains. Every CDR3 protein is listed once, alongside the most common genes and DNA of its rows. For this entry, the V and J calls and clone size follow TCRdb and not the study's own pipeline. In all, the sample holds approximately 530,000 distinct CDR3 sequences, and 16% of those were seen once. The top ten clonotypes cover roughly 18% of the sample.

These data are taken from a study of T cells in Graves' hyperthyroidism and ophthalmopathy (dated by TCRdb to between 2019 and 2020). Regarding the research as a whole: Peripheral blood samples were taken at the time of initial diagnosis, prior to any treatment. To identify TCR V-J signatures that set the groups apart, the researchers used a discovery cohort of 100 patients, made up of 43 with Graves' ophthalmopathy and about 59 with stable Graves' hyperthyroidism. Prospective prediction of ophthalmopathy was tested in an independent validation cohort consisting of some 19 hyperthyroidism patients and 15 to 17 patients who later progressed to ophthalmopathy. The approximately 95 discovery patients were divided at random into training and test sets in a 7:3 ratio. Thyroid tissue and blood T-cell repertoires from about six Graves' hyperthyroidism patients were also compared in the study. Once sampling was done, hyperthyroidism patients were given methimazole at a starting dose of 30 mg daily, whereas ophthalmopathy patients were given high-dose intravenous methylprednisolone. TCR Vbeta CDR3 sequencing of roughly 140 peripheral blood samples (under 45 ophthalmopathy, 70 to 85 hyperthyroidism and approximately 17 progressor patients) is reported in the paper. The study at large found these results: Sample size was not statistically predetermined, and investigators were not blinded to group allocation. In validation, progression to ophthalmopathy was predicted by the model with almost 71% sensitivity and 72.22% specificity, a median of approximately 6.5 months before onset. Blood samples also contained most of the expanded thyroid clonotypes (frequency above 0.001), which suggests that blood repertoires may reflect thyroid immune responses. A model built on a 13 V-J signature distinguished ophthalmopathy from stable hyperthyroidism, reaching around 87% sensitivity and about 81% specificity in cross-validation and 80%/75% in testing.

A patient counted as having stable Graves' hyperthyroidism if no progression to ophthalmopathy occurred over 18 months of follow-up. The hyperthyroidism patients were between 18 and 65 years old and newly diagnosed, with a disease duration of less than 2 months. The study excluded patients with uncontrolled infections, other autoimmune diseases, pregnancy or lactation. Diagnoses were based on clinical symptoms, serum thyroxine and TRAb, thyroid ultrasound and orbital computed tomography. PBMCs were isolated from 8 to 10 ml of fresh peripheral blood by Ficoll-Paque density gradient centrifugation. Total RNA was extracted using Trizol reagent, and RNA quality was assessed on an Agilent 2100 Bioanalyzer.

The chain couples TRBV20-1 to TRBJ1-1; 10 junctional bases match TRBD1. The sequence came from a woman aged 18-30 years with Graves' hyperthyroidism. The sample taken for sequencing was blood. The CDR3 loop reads CSARGQGSDTEAFF. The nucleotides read TGCAGTGCTCGGGGACAGGGGTCGGACACTGAAGCTTTCTTT.